One and the same sample provided the 19 T cell receptor beta chains below, sequenced in a study of a mutant IDH1 vaccine in newly diagnosed glioma. Which antigens these TCRs recognize remains unknown. The time point denotes: week 23, last vaccination. Vaccination used 300 ug of mutant IDH1 20-mer peptide per dose, with topical imiquimod. Generated by immunoSEQ multiplex PCR, the TCRdb table keeps only in-frame clones and is missing some. The table has about 20,000 clones, roughly four fifths seen once; the top ten hold around 14%. This material consisted of PBMCs, taken from a glioma patient whose treatment included an IDH1 peptide vaccine. Receptors originate from a man aged 25 to 40 with glioma.

With regard to this clone: Its ends do not fully match the called genes, so a read error is possible. V usage is TRBV19 and J usage is TRBJ2-1; D tentatively reads TRBD1 or TRBD2 (5 bases each). CDR3 size: 14 residues. Germline CDR1 reads LNHDA; CDR2 reads SQIVND (reference sequence). The CDR3 loop is CASSIGRGLYEQFF. The CDR3 DNA is TGTGCCAGTAGCATAGGACGGGGCCTATATGAGCAGTTCTTC. Drawing the rest from reference TRBV19 and TRBJ2-1, the complete variable domain is DGGITQSPKYLFRKEGQNVTLSCEQNLNHDAMYWYRQDPGQGLRLIYYSQIVNDFQKGDIAEGYSVSREKKESFPLTVTSAQKNPTAFYLCASSIGRGLYEQFFGPGTRLTVL.

This clone was seen once. This chain uses TRBV7-2 with TRBJ2-2; D is perhaps TRBD1 (5 bases). Germline loops: CDR1 SGHTA, CDR2 FQGNSA. Trimming took 4 bases from V and 7 from J, leaving 16 bases between them. CDR3 size: 15 residues. In DNA, the CDR3 is TGTGCCAGCAGCTCCCCGAGCAGGGCTGACGGGGAGCTGTTTTTT. It translates to CASSSPSRADGELFF.

The gene calls are TRBV30 and TRBJ1-2; D not certain. V lost 0 bases and J 7 bases, leaving 15 bases between the germline ends. In germline, CDR1 is GTSNPN, CDR2 SVGIG (reference sequence). This CDR3 region has 14 residues. The CDR3 here is CAWSVLGSVGGYTF. The CDR3 coding sequence is TGTGCCTGGAGTGTTTTGGGGAGCGTCGGTGGCTACACCTTC.

J is TRBJ1-1 and V is TRBV6-5; D is ambiguous. This CDR3 is 13 amino acids long. CDR1 and CDR2 from the germline V gene are MNHEY and SVGAGI. The ends were cut back, 2 bases at V and 3 bases at J, with 7 bases in the middle. CDR3 coding DNA: TGTGCCAGCAGTTACGGCTCTTACACTGAAGCTTTCTTT. Translated, it gives CASSYGSYTEAFF.

This chain joins TRBV9 and TRBJ1-2; TRBD1 aligns across 12 bases. Germline assignment: CDR1 SGDLS and CDR2 YYNGEE. The CDR3 runs 17 residues. Trimming cost V 3 bases and J 0 bases; bases outside gene matches: 6. The CDR3 nucleotides read TGTGCCAGCAGCGCCCCGGGACAGGGGGCCTCTAACTATGGCTACACCTTC. It codes for CASSAPGQGASNYGYTF. The variable domain in full, completed from reference TRBV9 and TRBJ1-2, reads DSGVTQTPKHLITATGQRVTLRCSPRSGDLSVYWYQQSLDQGLQFLIQYYNGEERAKGNILERFSAQQFPDLHSELNLSSLELGDSALYFCASSAPGQGASNYGYTFGSGTRLTVV.

This clone was seen a few times. V is TRBV30 and J is TRBJ1-1, with D unclear. Germline CDR1 reads GTSNPN; CDR2 reads SVGIG (reference sequence). The CDR3 contains 13 residues. With 2 bases removed from V and 1 base from J, the gap between germline ends came to 8 bases. The CDR3 region is CAWSKRQNTEAFF. The DNA of the CDR3 is TGTGCCTGGAGTAAGCGCCAGAACACTGAAGCTTTCTTT.

This chain joins TRBV4-1 and TRBJ1-2; 9 bases are shared with TRBD1. Germline V gene sequence: CDR1 MGHRA, CDR2 YSYEKL. The CDR3 runs to 15 residues. The junction had 4 bases not matched to a gene; V was cut back by 3 bases and J by 2 bases. The CDR3 sequence is CASSQEDRGNYGYTF. The CDR3 bases are TGCGCCAGCAGCCAGGAAGACAGGGGGAACTATGGCTACACCTTC.

This clone was recorded a few times. The chain uses TRBV6-5 and TRBJ1-1; D not certain. V was pared by 2 bases and J by 0 bases, with 7 bases between. The length of the CDR3 is 14 residues. Per germline, CDR1 MNHEY and CDR2 SVGAGI. The CDR3 spells CASSYSGVNTEAFF. DNA of the CDR3: TGTGCCAGCAGTTACAGTGGGGTGAACACTGAAGCTTTCTTT.

The chain uses TRBV7-6 and TRBJ1-5, with D hard to call. V shed 3 bases and J shed 1 base, with 4 bases lying between them. The CDR3 is made up of 13 amino acids. Germline V lookup: CDR1 SGHVS, CDR2 FNYEAQ. The CDR3 reads CASSLRSNQPQHF. CDR3 sequence (DNA): TGTGCCAGCAGCTTGAGGAGCAATCAGCCCCAGCATTTT.

The J gene is TRBJ1-2, the V gene TRBV6-4, with D hard to call. Germline CDR1 is MRHNA and CDR2 is SNTAGT. The length of the CDR3 is 12 residues. Trimming took off 5 bases at V and 8 bases at J, with 12 bases between the two ends. CDR3 nucleotides: TGTGCCAGCAGTCCCCGGGGTGGCGGCTACACCTTC. It specifies CASSPRGGGYTF.

The genes are TRBV5-5 and TRBJ2-7; D not resolved. The germline V and J ends were trimmed by 2 bases and 3 bases, with 18 bases remaining between them. Germline V lookup: CDR1 SGHKS, CDR2 YYEKEE (reference sequence). This CDR3 region has 16 residues. The CDR3 here is CASSLVWGGQVYEQYF. In DNA form, the CDR3 reads TGTGCCAGCAGCTTAGTTTGGGGTGGGCAGGTCTACGAGCAGTACTTC.

This chain links TRBV10-3 with TRBJ2-7, with TRBD1 identical over 8 bases. The germline V gene has CDR1 ENHRY and CDR2 SYGVKD. V gave up 6 bases and J gave up 4 bases; unmatched junction bases: 2. This CDR3 spans 12 amino acids. The CDR3 DNA reads as TGTGCCATCAGGGACAGGGAGTACGAGCAGTACTTC. Translated, it gives CAIRDREYEQYF.

The rearrangement links TRBV27 to TRBJ2-1, with TRBD2 identical over 11 bases. CDR1 is MNHEY, CDR2 SMNVEV, per germline (reference sequence). Trimming took 0 bases from V and 4 from J; bases not matched to a gene: 2. CDR3 size: 16 residues. The CDR3 coding sequence is TGTGCCAGCAGTTTATCGGGGACTAGCGGTTACAATGAGCAGTTCTTC. It translates to CASSLSGTSGYNEQFF.

CDR3 nucleotides: TGTGCCAGCAGCTTGAGGGCTAGCGGGGGGTTCATGGAGACCCAGTACTTC. As protein: CASSLRASGGFMETQYF. V and J are TRBV5-4 and TRBJ2-5, with TRBD2 identical over 11 bases. J lost 5 bases, V lost 1 base, and 10 bases had no gene match. The CDR3 is 17 residues long. CDR1 is SGHNT, CDR2 YYREEE, per germline (reference sequence).

CDR3 amino acids: CSARTGYGYTF. The CDR3 bases are TGCAGTGCGAGGACAGGGTACGGCTACACCTTC. This sequence joins TRBV20-1 and TRBJ1-2; 8 bases are a match to TRBD1. J lost 8 bases, V lost 6 bases, and 5 bases had no gene match. Germline CDR1 and CDR2: DFQATT and SNEGSKA (reference sequence). The length of the CDR3 is 11 residues.

The chain uses TRBV11-2 and TRBJ1-5; no firm D call. CDR1 and CDR2 from the germline V gene are SGHAT and FQNNGV. V was trimmed by 1 base and J by 2 bases, leaving 9 bases between them. This CDR3 is built from 15 residues. CDR3 in amino acids: CASSLGGWGNQPQHF. The DNA of the CDR3 is TGTGCCAGCAGCTTAGGGGGTTGGGGCAATCAGCCCCAGCATTTT.

This chain connects TRBV5-1 to TRBJ1-1, with 7 bases fitting TRBD1. The ends lost 4 bases at V and 5 bases at J; junction bases unmatched: 11. The CDR3 is 15 residues long. Germline V gene data show CDR1 as SGHRS and CDR2 as YFSETQ. The CDR3 protein is CASSLGTAEGTEAFF. The CDR3 DNA sequence: TGCGCCAGCAGCCTAGGGACAGCCGAAGGGACTGAAGCTTTCTTT.

This chain connects TRBV2 to TRBJ1-4; 7 nucleotides agree with TRBD1. The germline V gene has CDR1 SNHLY and CDR2 FYNNEI. CDR3 size: 13 residues. V lost 4 bases to trimming and J lost 9 bases; unmatched junction nucleotides: 5. CDR3 sequence reads: CASSGGQRKKLFF. Written as DNA, the CDR3 is TGTGCCAGCAGTGGGGGACAGCGAAAAAAACTGTTTTTT.

This chain uses TRBV6-1 with TRBJ1-5; a weak D match, TRBD1 (5 bases). Germline lookup yields CDR1 MNHNS and CDR2 SASEGT. V lost 1 base and J 6 bases, leaving 13 bases between the germline ends. This CDR3 contains 15 residues. CDR3 sequence: CASSEEGRLAQPQHF. The CDR3 DNA sequence: TGTGCCAGCAGTGAAGAGGGGCGCTTGGCTCAGCCCCAGCATTTT.